Listed here are 14 T cell receptor beta chains from one sample, sequenced in a study of CD4+ T cells in melanoma. The method was immunoSEQ multiplex PCR; TCRdb's version includes in-frame clones alone and lacks a portion of them. The sample contains about 5,000 clones, about 61% of which appear only once. Material for sequencing was cells from a culture (not recorded whether cultured in vitro). The receptors were sampled from a human donor with melanoma.

This clone was seen once. The chain couples TRBV30 to TRBJ1-6; D gene ambiguous. Germline assignment: CDR1 GTSNPN and CDR2 SVGIG (reference sequence). The CDR3 totals 15 residues. CDR3 DNA: TGTGCTTTGAACGGGAAAAGCTCCTATAATTCACCCCTCCACTTT. This encodes CALNGKSSYNSPLHF.

This CDR3 reads CASSIAGGNTGELFF. The CDR3 nucleotides are TGTGCCAGTAGTATAGCAGGGGGGAACACCGGGGAGCTGTTTTTT. The V and J genes are TRBV19 and TRBJ2-2; 7 nucleotides agree with TRBD1. This CDR3 has 15 amino acids. V gave up 1 base and J gave up 1 base; unmatched junction bases: 0. Germline-derived CDR1 and CDR2 are LNHDA and SQIVND (reference sequence).

The CDR3 is CASSSPGDSSYEQYF. The CDR3 nucleotides read TGTGCCAGCAGCTCCCCCGGTGACAGCTCCTACGAGCAGTACTTC. V and J are TRBV5-6 and TRBJ2-7, with D possibly TRBD1 on 5 matching bases. This CDR3 contains 15 residues. Trimming pared 3 bases from V and 0 bases from J, leaving 13 bases between. CDR1 is SGHDT, CDR2 YYEEEE, per germline.

This clone was detected a few times. V is TRBV28 and J is TRBJ1-1, with D maybe TRBD1 (5 bases). Trimming cost V 4 bases and J 8 bases, with 14 bases left between them. Germline-derived CDR1 and CDR2 are MDHEN and SYDVKM. There are 13 residues in the CDR3. The CDR3 DNA follows: TGTGCCAGCAGTTCTTCAGGGCAGATAGAAGCTTTCTTT. The encoded protein is CASSSSGQIEAFF.

This clone was seen more than once but under ten times. In nucleotides, the CDR3 is TGTGCCAGCAGTTACGGCAGGGACTATGGCTACACCTTC. It codes for CASSYGRDYGYTF. The genes are TRBV6-5 and TRBJ1-2, with D tentatively TRBD1 (5 bases). Trimming took 2 bases from V and 3 from J, leaving 7 bases between them. This CDR3 is built from 13 residues. Germline V lookup: CDR1 MNHEY, CDR2 SVGAGI.

The chain is built from TRBV19 and TRBJ1-5, with 9 bases that match TRBD1. This CDR3 has 16 residues. Germline loops: CDR1 LNHDA, CDR2 SQIVND (reference sequence). The J segment lost 6 bases and the V segment lost 5 bases, leaving 11 bases of the junction unmatched. The CDR3 DNA follows: TGTGCCAGTAGTTCCTTACCGGGACAGGGAAGTCAGCCCCAGCATTTT. Protein sequence: CASSSLPGQGSQPQHF.

This chain connects TRBV9 to TRBJ2-1; 12 positions agree with TRBD2. The ends lost 0 bases at V and 7 bases at J; junction bases unmatched: 14. This CDR3 has 19 residues. CDR1 and CDR2 (germline): SGDLS, YYNGEE. The CDR3 DNA sequence: TGTGCCAGCAGCGTAGGCTTGGCTGGAAGGACTAGCGGGGAAAATGAGCAGTTCTTC. It is translated as CASSVGLAGRTSGENEQFF.

The chain is built from TRBV7-9 and TRBJ2-1; 9 bases are a match to TRBD1. From germline, CDR1 is SEHNR and CDR2 FQNEAQ (reference sequence). The V and J ends lost 5 bases and 0 bases, in that order; junction bases with no gene match: 8. The CDR3 runs 17 residues. The CDR3 DNA follows: TGTGCCAGCAGCCCCTGGACAGGGGATTACTCCTACAATGAGCAGTTCTTC. Translating gives CASSPWTGDYSYNEQFF.

V is TRBV6-5 and J is TRBJ2-1; D unclear. The V gene's germline CDR1 is MNHEY and CDR2 SVGAGI. The CDR3 is made up of 15 amino acids. Trimming pared 2 bases from V and 4 bases from J, leaving 12 bases between. The CDR3 reads CASSYRAPIYNEQFF. CDR3 nucleotides: TGTGCCAGCAGTTACAGGGCCCCGATTTACAATGAGCAGTTCTTC.

This clone is termed medium-sized. V and J are TRBV28 and TRBJ2-5; 7 positions agree with TRBD2. Germline loops: CDR1 MDHEN, CDR2 SYDVKM. There are 12 residues in the CDR3. The junction had 5 bases not matched to a gene; V was cut back by 6 bases and J by 7 bases. The CDR3 nucleotides read TGTGCCAGCAGCACGGGAGGATGGACCCAGTACTTC. This encodes CASSTGGWTQYF.

The V call is TRBV19, the J call TRBJ1-5, with D uncertain. V dropped 5 bases and J dropped 7 bases, with 6 bases sitting between them. Per the germline V gene, CDR1 is LNHDA and CDR2 is SQIVND (reference sequence). This CDR3 comprises 11 residues. The CDR3 region is CASSSGQPQHF. CDR3 DNA: TGTGCCAGTAGTTCGGGACAGCCCCAGCATTTT.

V gene TRBV20-1 combines with J gene TRBJ1-1, with D possibly being TRBD1 (5 bases). CDR1 and CDR2 (germline): DFQATT, SNEGSKA (reference sequence). The CDR3 length is 11 residues. Deletions cut 3 bases from V and 5 bases from J, with 7 bases between. The CDR3 here is CSASGGTEAFF. The CDR3 DNA reads TGCAGTGCTAGCGGGGGAACTGAAGCTTTCTTT.

V is TRBV5-4 and J is TRBJ2-2, with 8 bases matching TRBD1. Per germline, CDR1 SGHNT and CDR2 YYREEE (reference sequence). The ends lost 4 bases at V and 5 bases at J; junction bases unmatched: 13. The CDR3 loop spans 17 amino acids. CDR3 sequence (DNA): TGTGCCAGCAGCCCCTACCGAGAGCGACAGGGGACCGGGGAGCTGTTTTTT. Its translation: CASSPYRERQGTGELFF. The full variable domain, completed using reference TRBV5-4 and TRBJ2-2, is ETGVTQSPTHLIKTRGQQVTLRCSSQSGHNTVSWYQQALGQGPQFIFQYYREEENGRGNFPPRFSGLQFPNYSSELNVNALELDDSALYLCASSPYRERQGTGELFFGEGSRLTVL.

J is TRBJ1-1 and V is TRBV5-1; possibly TRBD1 for D (6 bases). The CDR3 runs to 14 residues. The germline CDR1 and CDR2 sequences are SGHRS and YFSETQ. The V gene lost 5 bases and the J gene lost 1 base, with 12 bases spanning the gap. The CDR3 sequence is CASSWQGTNTEAFF. The DNA of the CDR3 is TGCGCCAGCAGTTGGCAGGGGACGAACACTGAAGCTTTCTTT.